What follows are 25 T cell receptor beta chains derived from one specimen sequenced in a study of CD8+ T cells in alopecia areata. cDNA prepared by RNA extraction and subsequent reverse transcription served as the template for sequencing. Here immunoSEQ multiplex PCR was the method, and the copy in TCRdb shows in-frame clones only, minus some. Singletons are absent from the sample, which has around 290,000 clones. Cells pooled from cutaneous lymph nodes were sorted on CD4, CD8alpha, NKG2D, NKG2ACE and other markers. Sequenced input: CD4+ T cells sorted from a lymph node. These TCRs come from a C3H/HeJ mouse with alopecia areata. The strain's MHC type: H2-k.

This clone has just a few counts. Genes here carry mouse names. From the germline J gene comes the end of the CDR3, since the read stops 4 residues before it. The chain employs TRBV13-3 and TRBJ2-2, with no clear D. The germline V and J ends were trimmed by 3 bases and 0 bases, with 6 bases remaining between them. The CDR3 sequence is 14 residues long. Germline values: CDR1 NNHDY, CDR2 SYVADS. CDR3 loop: CASSAIANTGQLYF. The CDR3 DNA, read in part, is TGTGCCAGCAGTGCAATCGCAAACACCGGG.

In the case of this clone: Genes and germline come from the mouse. Coverage ceases 4 residues before the CDR3 finishes, and the germline J gene fills in the end. The rearrangement uses TRBV13-1 and TRBJ2-1, with 8 bases identical to TRBD2. This CDR3 is built from 17 residues. Germline V gene data show CDR1 as NSHNY and CDR2 as SYGAGN. V lost 1 base to trimming and J lost 0 bases; unmatched junction nucleotides: 6. This chain's CDR3 is CASSDRGGADNYAEQFF. The sequenced part of the CDR3 DNA is TGTGCCAGCAGTGATAGGGGGGGCGCTGATAACTATGCT.

Of note for this clone: The listed genes are named as in mouse. The read gets to within 4 residues of the CDR3 end, and the germline J gene fills in the rest. This chain uses TRBV13-1 with TRBJ2-2; 7 bases map to TRBD1. The germline V gene has CDR1 NSHNY and CDR2 SYGAGN. This CDR3 region has 16 residues. With 0 bases clipped from V and 1 base from J, the junction kept 3 bases outside the gene matches. The CDR3 sequence: CASSDVAGGNTGQLYF. Incomplete CDR3 DNA: TGTGCCAGCAGTGATGTGGCAGGGGGAAACACCGGG.

Regarding this clone: Gene names and germline match the mouse. The read ends 4 residues early relative to the CDR3; the germline J gene fills the gap. Other DNA sequences in the sample encode the same CDR3. This sequence joins TRBV5 and TRBJ2-3; D unclear. The CDR3 sequence is 13 residues long. V was cut by 4 bases and J by 0 bases, with 5 bases left in between. CDR1 and CDR2 from the germline V gene are LGHNA and YNLKQL (reference sequence). The CDR3 reads CASSPTSAETLYF. Incomplete CDR3 DNA: TGTGCCAGCAGCCCGACTAGTGCAGAA.

Only a few counts were recorded for this clone. Mouse gene names apply. The missing CDR3 end, 4 residues past where the read stops, is filled in from the germline J gene. V and J are TRBV13-3 and TRBJ2-1, with TRBD1 matching 10 bases. In germline, CDR1 is NNHDY, CDR2 SYVADS. The J segment lost 0 bases and the V segment lost 4 bases, leaving 4 bases of the junction unmatched. This CDR3 has 16 residues. CDR3 DNA, as far as it was read: TGTGCCAGCAGTCCGGGACAGGGGTATAACTATGCT. Translating it yields CASSPGQGYNYA. The CDR3, in full, reads CASSPGQGYNYAEQFF.

This clone was counted only a few times. The gene names given are mouse names. Sequencing ends 4 residues short of the CDR3 end; the germline J gene provides the rest. V and J are TRBV19 and TRBJ2-3; D remains ambiguous. The CDR3 spans 15 residues. V lost 3 bases, J lost 0 bases, and 11 bases lay in between. The germline gives CDR1 FNHDT, CDR2 SITEND (reference sequence). CDR3 protein: CASSRAGTSAETLYF. Incomplete CDR3 DNA: TGTGCCAGCAGTAGAGCAGGAACTAGTGCAGAA. The full variable domain, in which reference TRBV19 and TRBJ2-3 provide the parts outside the CDR3, is GGIITQTPKFLIGQEGQKLTLKCQQNFNHDTMYWYRQDSGKGLRLIYYSITENDLQKGDLSEGYDASREKKSSFSLTVTSAQKNEMAVFLCASSRAGTSAETLYFGSGTRLTVL.

This clone was detected a few times. Gene names denote mouse genes. Sequencing ends 4 residues short of the CDR3 end; the germline J gene provides the rest. The V call is TRBV13-1, the J call TRBJ1-2, with 10 positions matching TRBD1. There are 14 residues in the CDR3. Germline lookup yields CDR1 NSHNY and CDR2 SYGAGN. The CDR3 is CASSDGQGASDYTF. Incomplete CDR3 DNA: TGTGCCAGCAGTGATGGACAGGGGGCGTCC.

This clone was counted a few times. Gene names and germline match the mouse. The read ends 4 residues shy of where the CDR3 ends; the end is completed using the germline J gene. Other DNA sequences in the same sample also yield this CDR3. The chain has TRBV13-1 and TRBJ2-3, with D uncertain. Germline CDR1 reads NSHNY; CDR2 reads SYGAGN. This CDR3 region has 15 residues. V was cut by 0 bases and J by 0 bases, with 8 bases left in between. The CDR3 sequence is CASSDAGSSAETLYF. The CDR3 DNA, read in part, is TGTGCCAGCAGTGATGCAGGCAGTAGTGCAGAA.

This clone has just a few counts. The genes are named according to mouse. Sequencing ends 4 residues short of the CDR3 end; the germline J gene provides the rest. Other nucleotide sequences from this sample produce the same CDR3. The chain is built from TRBV13-1 and TRBJ1-1, with D perhaps TRBD1 (6 bases). The CDR3 length is 14 residues. CDR1 and CDR2 (germline): NSHNY, SYGAGN. Trimming stripped 2 bases from V and 0 bases from J, with 8 bases between. CDR3 DNA (partial): TGTGCCAGCAGTGAGGGGACACCAAACACA. Protein sequence: CASSEGTPNT. The CDR3 in its entirety is CASSEGTPNTEVFF.

Of note for this clone: Gene names are mouse gene names. The CDR3 is cut off 4 residues early in the read; its end comes from the germline J gene. The chain joins TRBV1 to TRBJ2-7, with a tentative D call TRBD1 (5 bases). Germline values: CDR1 NSQYPW, CDR2 LRSPGD (reference sequence). This CDR3 is 15 amino acids long. The CDR3 is CTCSADLWTKYEQYF. The DNA read from the CDR3 is TGCACCTGCAGTGCAGATCTGTGGACAAAGTAT.

Note on this clone: Gene names and germline refer to mouse. Read sequence stops 4 residues before the CDR3 end, and the germline J gene provides the missing end. The chain links TRBV19 to TRBJ2-5; the match to TRBD2 covers 8 bases. There are 14 residues in the CDR3. The germline gives CDR1 FNHDT, CDR2 SITEND (reference sequence). The sequenced CDR3 bases are TGTGCCAGCAACTCCGGGACTGGCGAAGAC. Encoded protein: CASNSGTGED. The complete CDR3 reads CASNSGTGEDTQYF.

This clone was seen a few times. Mouse gene names apply. The CDR3 is cut off 4 residues early in the read; its end comes from the germline J gene. The gene calls are TRBV19 and TRBJ2-1; possible D gene TRBD2, 7 bases. The CDR3 has 15 residues. CDR1 is FNHDT, CDR2 SITEND, per germline (reference sequence). Trimming removed 2 bases from V and 3 bases from J, with 12 bases in between. Partial CDR3 DNA: TGTGCCAGCAGTATGGAGGGGGGGGTCTATGCT. Amino acid sequence: CASSMEGGVYA. The whole CDR3 reads CASSMEGGVYAEQFF.

A note on this clone: Here the gene names and germline are mouse. The CDR3 is cut off 4 residues early in the read; its end comes from the germline J gene. The sample holds other DNA sequences that translate to the same CDR3. The chain employs TRBV19 and TRBJ2-3, with 7 bases that match TRBD1. Per the germline V gene, CDR1 is FNHDT and CDR2 is SITEND (reference sequence). V was pared by 2 bases and J by 3 bases, with 3 bases of the junction left unmatched. This CDR3 spans 14 amino acids. This CDR3 reads CASSIRGRAETLYF. The part of the CDR3 DNA that was read is TGTGCCAGCAGTATCAGGGGGAGGGCAGAA.

Only a few counts were recorded for this clone. Genes and germline come from the mouse. With the read ending 4 residues before the CDR3 end, the germline J gene is used to fill in that end. V usage is TRBV5 and J usage is TRBJ1-1, with 8 positions matching TRBD1. The CDR3 runs to 16 residues. Germline CDR1 and CDR2: LGHNA and YNLKQL (reference sequence). After removal of 1 base from V and 0 bases from J, the junction contained 4 bases not matched to a gene. CDR3 DNA (partial): TGTGCCAGCAGCCAAGGGACAGGGTGGGCAAACACA. This gives the protein CASSQGTGWANT. The whole CDR3 protein is CASSQGTGWANTEVFF.

This clone appeared a few times. The gene names given are mouse names. The CDR3 end lies 4 residues beyond the end of the read and is filled in from the germline J gene. The chain combines TRBV31 with TRBJ2-5; 7 bases match TRBD1. This CDR3 comprises 13 residues. Per germline, CDR1 GKSSPN and CDR2 SITVG. The CDR3 DNA, read in part, is TGTGCCTGGAGGCCGGGACAGAGAGAC. Translation: CAWRPGQRD. The entire CDR3 reads CAWRPGQRDTQYF.

To note about this clone: Germline and genes here are mouse. The observed sequence ends 4 residues before the CDR3 terminus, with the missing tail filled in from the germline J gene. Other DNA sequences in the same sample also yield this CDR3. V gene TRBV5 combines with J gene TRBJ2-7, with 11 bases identical to TRBD2. Germline V gene lookup returns CDR1 LGHNA and CDR2 YNLKQL (reference sequence). The CDR3 sequence is 15 residues long. The sequenced part of the CDR3 DNA is TGTGCCAGCAGCCAAGACGGGACTGGGGGTTAT. This translates into CASSQDGTGGY. The full CDR3 protein is CASSQDGTGGYEQYF.

Note on this clone: Gene names and germline refer to mouse. The CDR3 end is not reached by the read, which stops 4 residues before it; the germline J gene fills it in. The same CDR3 also results from other DNA sequences found in this sample. The chain employs TRBV19 and TRBJ1-1, with TRBD1 matching over 9 bases. Trimming took 5 bases from V and 1 from J; bases not matched to a gene: 0. The CDR3 covers 13 residues. Germline lookup yields CDR1 FNHDT and CDR2 SITEND (reference sequence). The covered CDR3 bases are TGTGCCAGCAGGGACAGGGGAAACACA. Amino acids: CASRDRGNT. Given in full, the CDR3 is CASRDRGNTEVFF.

This clone was counted a few times. Gene names denote mouse genes. The CDR3 end is not reached by the read, which stops 4 residues before it; the germline J gene fills it in. The rearrangement links TRBV1 to TRBJ2-2, with D perhaps matching TRBD2 (6 bases). This CDR3 is built from 16 residues. V lost 0 bases to trimming and J lost 3 bases, with 11 bases between them. The germline gives CDR1 NSQYPW, CDR2 LRSPGD (reference sequence). The CDR3 region is CTCSADWGRDTGQLYF. CDR3 DNA (partial): TGCACCTGCAGTGCAGATTGGGGGAGGGACACCGGG. Full variable domain (remainder filled in from reference TRBV1 and TRBJ2-2): VTLLEQNPRWRLVPRGQAVNLRCILKNSQYPWMSWYQQDLQKQLQWLFTLRSPGDKEVKSLPGADYLATRVTDTELRLQVANMSQGRTLYCTCSADWGRDTGQLYFGEGSKLTVL.

This clone was observed a few times. All gene names here are mouse names. The read stops 4 residues short of the end of the CDR3; the missing end is completed from the germline J gene. The rearrangement uses TRBV13-1 and TRBJ2-5; possible D gene TRBD2, 5 bases. This CDR3 has 14 residues. In germline, CDR1 is NSHNY, CDR2 SYGAGN. The CDR3 region is CASSDSGSGDTQYF. The covered CDR3 bases are TGTGCCAGCAGTGATTCTGGGAGCGGGGAC.

About this clone itself: Gene names denote mouse genes. This same CDR3 is encoded by further DNA sequences in the sample. Incomplete CDR3 DNA: TGTGCCAGCAGCCCTCAGGGTAGGGAC. It encodes CASSPQGRD. The whole CDR3 protein is CASSPQGRDTQYF. The V call is TRBV5, the J call TRBJ2-5, with D possibly being TRBD1 (5 bases). Sequencing ends 4 residues short of the CDR3 end; the germline J gene provides the rest. Germline V lookup: CDR1 LGHNA, CDR2 YNLKQL (reference sequence). The CDR3 is made up of 13 amino acids.

Regarding this clone: The genes and germline here are from mouse. The sequence runs out 4 residues before the end of the CDR3; the remainder is reconstructed from the germline J gene. The rearrangement uses TRBV19 and TRBJ1-1; a weak D match, TRBD1 (6 bases). The CDR3 contains 15 residues. Germline loops: CDR1 FNHDT, CDR2 SITEND (reference sequence). The DNA read from the CDR3 is TGTGCCAGCAGTCCCGGGACTGGGGGGGCGCGA. Its protein is CASSPGTGGAR. The complete CDR3 sequence is CASSPGTGGAREVFF.

A word on this clone: Here the gene names and germline are mouse. CDR3 bases read: TGTGCCAGCAGAGCCGGGACAGGGATA. This translates into CASRAGTGI. The whole CDR3 reads CASRAGTGIEVFF. The chain is built from TRBV19 and TRBJ1-1, with 9 positions matching TRBD1. Sequencing ends 4 residues short of the CDR3 end; the germline J gene provides the rest. The germline gives CDR1 FNHDT, CDR2 SITEND (reference sequence). The CDR3 totals 13 residues.

Note on this clone: The genes are named according to mouse. The CDR3 goes on 4 residues after the read ends, and that part is filled in from the germline J gene. The chain employs TRBV13-2 and TRBJ2-7, with 7 bases matching TRBD2. The germline CDR1 and CDR2 sequences are NNHNN and SYGAGS (reference sequence). CDR3 size: 13 residues. The CDR3 bases that were read are TGTGCCAGCGGTGGCCAACTGGGGTAT. It codes for CASGGQLGY. The complete CDR3 sequence is CASGGQLGYEQYF.

This clone was observed a few times. The germline and genes are mouse ones. The CDR3 is cut off 4 residues early in the read; its end comes from the germline J gene. The V and J genes are TRBV13-1 and TRBJ2-1; TRBD1 aligns across 8 bases. V lost 5 bases, J lost 6 bases, and 4 bases stayed unmatched. This CDR3 has 13 amino acids. Germline lookup yields CDR1 NSHNY and CDR2 SYGAGN. The covered CDR3 bases are TGTGCCAGCAGGGCCAGGGGGCTTGCT. Its translation: CASRARGLA. The whole CDR3 reads CASRARGLAEQFF.

This clone came up a few times. Gene names and germline match the mouse. Read data end 4 residues before the CDR3 end; the end is taken from the germline J gene. Other DNA sequences in this specimen translate into the identical CDR3. The chain combines TRBV19 with TRBJ2-3; 9 positions match TRBD2. The germline gives CDR1 FNHDT, CDR2 SITEND (reference sequence). CDR3 length: 15 residues. J lost 1 base, V lost 2 bases, and 2 bases had no gene match. The CDR3 spells CASSMAGGGAETLYF. CDR3 DNA, as far as it was read: TGTGCCAGCAGTATGGCTGGGGGGGGTGCAGAA.